This TCR beta chain came from a study of cytomegalovirus exposure and HLA in healthy donors. Study results and limitations: The only immune exposure information that was available was CMV serostatus.

Concerning this clone itself: The antigen is undetermined.

The PCR used 60 Vbeta and 13 Jbeta primers. Assay: immunoSEQ multiplex PCR; the TCRdb copy retains only in-frame clones and omits some. The table records 90,000 to 120,000 clones, more than 75% of them present only once. The J segment lost 1 base and the V segment lost 7 bases, leaving 13 bases of the junction unmatched. The germline gives CDR1 SNHLY, CDR2 FYNNEI. This CDR3 is built from 17 residues. The chain employs TRBV2 and TRBJ2-7; TRBD1 agrees at 10 bases. The receptor's source is a woman in her forties or fifties in good health and CMV-seropositive. The source material was PBMCs. Here the CDR3 reads CASTPFPRTGGSYEQYF. The CDR3 DNA is TGTGCCAGCACCCCCTTTCCGAGGACAGGGGGATCCTACGAGCAGTACTTC.